This T cell receptor beta chain was profiled in a study of blood T cell repertoires in COVID-19. Study-wide context: The study drew acute and convalescent COVID-19 samples from the United States, Italy and Spain.

In the source study's methods: Estimation of nucleated cell counts was performed using reference gene primer amplification. The table came from immunoSEQ multiplex PCR; TCRdb's copy has only in-frame clones and leaves some out. The DNA was the basis for D and trimming; V, J and clone size are from that table. The profile shows some 12,000 clones, roughly 76% of them singletons. V was cut by 0 bases and J by 5 bases, with 5 bases left in between. CDR1 is SGHRS, CDR2 YFSETQ, per germline. The length of the CDR3 is 12 residues. The receptor was isolated from a human donor in a cohort sampled during active COVID-19. Source material: peripheral blood. The chain has TRBV5-1 and TRBJ1-2; no reliable D call. CDR3 amino acids: CASSLAGYGYTF. For the CDR3, the DNA is TGCGCCAGCAGCTTGGCCGGGTATGGCTACACCTTC.